This T cell receptor (beta chain) was profiled in a study of cytomegalovirus exposure and HLA in healthy donors. PCR employed 60 Vbeta and 13 Jbeta primers. Profiled with immunoSEQ multiplex PCR; TCRdb holds only in-frame clones, not every one. The sample holds more than 40,000 clones, 51% seen once. V was trimmed by 2 bases and J by 5 bases, leaving 7 bases between them. Per germline, CDR1 SEHNR and CDR2 FQNEAQ (reference sequence). CDR3 length: 12 amino acids. The TCR originated in a man in his sixties in good health and CMV-seronegative. The genes are TRBV7-9 and TRBJ2-7, with D uncertain. The sequenced sample consisted of PBMCs. CDR3 sequence reads: CASSLNLDEQYF. CDR3 nucleotide sequence: TGTGCCAGCAGCTTAAACCTAGACGAGCAGTACTTC.